Reported below is one TCR beta chain. Its specific antigen is unknown. No much larger clone is present one base from it, and per-base qualities are unavailable. A second Seattle source provided samples from volunteer blood donors who had recovered from COVID-19. Collaborating institutions collected whole blood in K2EDTA tubes following their own protocols. For TCRbeta analysis, collaborators shipped samples as frozen whole blood, isolated PBMCs, or DNA extracted from either of those sample types. From the cysteine through the phenylalanine, the CDR3 covers 15 amino acids. The entry retains the CDR3 DNA only, 45 bases that are in frame from base 1. Trimming accounts for 4 bases at V and 5 bases at J, while the number of junction bases matched to no gene is 9. The germline V gene gives CDR1 as SGHRS and CDR2 as YFSETQ. The immunoSEQ Assay, a bias-controlled multiplex PCR, was used to amplify TCRbeta CDR3 regions from genomic DNA. For the original study's pipeline: Nucleated cell counts per sample were estimated from amplification of reference gene primers within the assay. To quantify the absolute abundance of each unique TCRbeta CDR3 rearrangement, sequence reads were collapsed and filtered. For each sample, productive Simpson clonality was calculated by taking the square root of Simpson's diversity index across productive rearrangements. Not all clones reach the TCRdb copy of this immuneACCESS table, which keeps in-frame sequences only. Checked studies attribute under half of the gap to unresolved V genes and leave the rest unexplained. From that table come the V and J calls and clone size; the DNA was used to work out D and trimming. Present in this sample are approximately 130,000 clones, approximately 86% of which were seen just once. The top ten hold about a sixth of the sample.

This specimen comes from a study of blood T cell repertoires in COVID-19 (dated by TCRdb to 2018 to 2021). With respect to the entire study: The collaborator samples originated in the United States, Italy and Spain and spanned the acute and convalescent phases of COVID-19. The material from the prospective study consisted of cDNA or gDNA derived from T cells, B-cell-depleted T cells, or PBMCs. The dataset comprised deeply sampled blood TCRbeta repertoires from subjects exposed to, actively infected with, or recovered from COVID-19. The repertoires were made available in a free public database intended to serve as a resource for research on the immune response to SARS-CoV-2. Samples came from the ongoing ImmuneRACE study (first 160 participants) plus 1,254 subjects from 6 global collaborators. A de-identified subject ID, COVID-19 status, age in years and sex were almost always included in the sample metadata. Where available, HLA class I and class II types were taken from metadata supplied by the sample provider and were not determined by assay-based typing.

Overall results and qualifications from the work: The amount of clinical and demographic metadata varied by source and participant and was provided uncurated.

Recombination linked TRBV5-1 to TRBJ1-1, with TRBD1 matching 9 junction bases. The clonotype originates from a woman in her forties or fifties who had recovered from COVID-19. Sequences were obtained from peripheral blood. The DNA sequence is as follows: TGCGCCAGCAGCCCTCGGACAGGGGATGGGACTGAAGCTTTCTTT. Protein translation: CASSPRTGDGTEAFF.